This entry concerns a single TCR beta chain. Its specificity is not known. An end of the junction differs from the germline gene, which may be a read error. Without any cell sorting, roughly 20-33 mg of bulk tissue yielded co-extracted RNA and DNA. Patients carried chronic HBV infection without prior treatment. CDR3 length equals 13 residues. CDR1 is MDHEN and CDR2 is SYDVKM in the germline V gene. cDNA specific to TCR beta was made from 500 ng of total RNA, with a constant-region primer employed for priming. Library construction for TCR beta comprised three nested multiplex PCR rounds performed with slightly modified ARM-PCR. The first two PCR rounds used TRBV1-TRBV30 primers with a Cbeta primer, nine to eleven cycles each. Via MiXCR, TCRdb re-called the multiplex PCR reads, giving one row per CDR3 protein. The sample consists of around 54,000 distinct CDR3 sequences, about 80% of them appearing once.

The data originate from a study of tumor-infiltrating lymphocytes in primary liver carcinoma. Study-level findings and limits: Only about 7-24% of top clones occurred in every one of the five tumor regions. Relative to tumor region pairs, the tumor-adjacent and tumor-blood pairs showed overlap that was lower. The top-250-clone fraction was significantly higher in tumors than in blood (p = 0.039).

Sequenced material: liver tumor tissue from sampling region 2. Subset denoted: tumor region T2, inferior pole. This sequence joins TRBV28 and TRBJ1-2; D is possibly TRBD1 (6 bases). This receptor was taken from a man aged 35 to 55 with primary liver carcinoma and hepatitis B virus infection. CDR3 region: CASLLEGGYDYTF. The CDR3 DNA is TGTGCCAGCCTACTTGAGGGGGGCTATGACTACACCTTC.